The clone carrying this T cell receptor beta chain was observed many times. Its specificity is not known. Noted time point: healthy volunteer bleed at 2 weeks. RNA extraction used unfractionated whole blood as the source of total RNA. These data belong to a study of human T cells and chemical hapten exposure. Study background: From small differences in pooled library volume came most of the variation in per-sample TCR yields. Study-wide points: The number of TCRs over 1 in 1000 frequency stayed unchanged after DPC.

V lost 2 bases to trimming and J lost 5 bases, with 12 bases between them. The CDR3 runs to 15 residues. Individual cDNA molecules had unique molecular identifiers attached to them by the library. Original methodology: Samples held a median of around 96,000 TCRs, range roughly 23,224–700,000. TCRdb independently ran MiXCR on the RACE reads; one entry per CDR3 protein. The V and J calls reflect TCRdb's pipeline rather than the authors' work. The repertoire holds some 90,000 distinct CDR3 sequences, with approximately 8.2% as singletons. This TCR was recovered from a female donor in good health. Some clones in this sample may be carry-over from other donors' samples. V usage is TRBV12-3 or TRBV12-4 and J usage is TRBJ2-2, with D possibly being TRBD2 (7 bases). The sequenced sample consisted of whole blood. DNA for the CDR3: TGTGCCAGCAGTTTAAGGAGGGGGGGGACCGGGGAGCTGTTTTTT. Encoded protein: CASSLRRGGTGELFF.